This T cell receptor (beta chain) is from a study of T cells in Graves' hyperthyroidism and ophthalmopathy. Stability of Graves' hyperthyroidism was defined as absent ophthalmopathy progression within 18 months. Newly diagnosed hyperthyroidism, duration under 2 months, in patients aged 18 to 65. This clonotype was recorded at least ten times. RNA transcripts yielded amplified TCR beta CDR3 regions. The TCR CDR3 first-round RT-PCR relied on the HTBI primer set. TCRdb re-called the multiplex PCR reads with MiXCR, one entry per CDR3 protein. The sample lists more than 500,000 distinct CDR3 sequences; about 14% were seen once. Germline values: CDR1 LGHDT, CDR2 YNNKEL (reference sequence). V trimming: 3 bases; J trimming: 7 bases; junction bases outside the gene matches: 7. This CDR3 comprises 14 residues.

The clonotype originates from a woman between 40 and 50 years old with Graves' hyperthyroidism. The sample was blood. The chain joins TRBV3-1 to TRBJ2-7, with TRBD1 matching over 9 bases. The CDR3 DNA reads TGTGCCAGCAGCCATAGGGGACAGGGATGGGAGCAGTACTTC. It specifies CASSHRGQGWEQYF.